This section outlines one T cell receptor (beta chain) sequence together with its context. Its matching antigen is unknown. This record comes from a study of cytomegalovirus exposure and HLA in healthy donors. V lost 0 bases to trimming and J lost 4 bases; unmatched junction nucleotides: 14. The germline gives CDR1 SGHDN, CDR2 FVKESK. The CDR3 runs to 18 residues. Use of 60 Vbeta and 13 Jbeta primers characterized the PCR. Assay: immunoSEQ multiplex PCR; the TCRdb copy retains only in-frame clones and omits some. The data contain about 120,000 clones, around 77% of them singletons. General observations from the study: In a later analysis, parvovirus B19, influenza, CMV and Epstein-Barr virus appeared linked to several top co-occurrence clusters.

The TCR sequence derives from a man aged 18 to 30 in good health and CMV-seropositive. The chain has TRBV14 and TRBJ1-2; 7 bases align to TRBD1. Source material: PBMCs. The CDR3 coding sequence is TGTGCCAGCAGCCAAGATAGGACCTTGACAGGGAATCGCTATGGCTACACCTTC. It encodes CASSQDRTLTGNRYGYTF.